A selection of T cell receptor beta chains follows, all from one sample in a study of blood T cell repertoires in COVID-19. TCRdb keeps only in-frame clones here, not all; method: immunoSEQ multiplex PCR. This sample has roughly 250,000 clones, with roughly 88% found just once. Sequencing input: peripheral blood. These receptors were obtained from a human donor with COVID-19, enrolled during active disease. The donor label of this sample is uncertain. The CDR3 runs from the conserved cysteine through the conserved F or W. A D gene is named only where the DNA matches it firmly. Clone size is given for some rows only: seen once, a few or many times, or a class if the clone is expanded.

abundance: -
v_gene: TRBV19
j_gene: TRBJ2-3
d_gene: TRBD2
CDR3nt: TGTGCCAGTACCCCAACCGGACTAGCGGGAGGGCACACAGATACGCAGTATTTT
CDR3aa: CASTPTGLAGGHTDTQYF

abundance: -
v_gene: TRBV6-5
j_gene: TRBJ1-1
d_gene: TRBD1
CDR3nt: TGTGCCAGCAACTTGGACAGGGAGACTGAAGCTTTCTTT
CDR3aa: CASNLDRETEAFF

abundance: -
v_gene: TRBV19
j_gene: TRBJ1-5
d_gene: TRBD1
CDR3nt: TGTGCCAGTAGTATAGGTCGACAGGGGGGGCAGCCCCAGCATTTT
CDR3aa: CASSIGRQGGQPQHF

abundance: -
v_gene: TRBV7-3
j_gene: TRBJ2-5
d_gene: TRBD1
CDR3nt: TGTGCCAGCAGCCCCGACTGGACAGGCCAAGAGACCCAGTACTTC
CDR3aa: CASSPDWTGQETQYF

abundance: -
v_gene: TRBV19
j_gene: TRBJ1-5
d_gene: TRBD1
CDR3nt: TGTGCCAGTAGTATAGACAGGGGGAAGGATCAGCCCCAGCATTTT
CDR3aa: CASSIDRGKDQPQHF

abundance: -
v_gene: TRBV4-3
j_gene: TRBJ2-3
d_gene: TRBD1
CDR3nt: TGCGCCAGCAGCCAAGAAGGGGTGACAGGGAATGCAGATACGCAGTATTTT
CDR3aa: CASSQEGVTGNADTQYF

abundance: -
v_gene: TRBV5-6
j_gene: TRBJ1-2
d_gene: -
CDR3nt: TGTGCCAGCAGCTTGGGGTGGGCAGGGTCCCAGGAGAAAGGCTACACCTTC
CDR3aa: CASSLGWAGSQEKGYTF

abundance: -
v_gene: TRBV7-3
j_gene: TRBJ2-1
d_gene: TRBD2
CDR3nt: TGTGCCAGCAGTCCCGGGACTAGCAGATACAATGAGCAGTTCTTC
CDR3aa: CASSPGTSRYNEQFF

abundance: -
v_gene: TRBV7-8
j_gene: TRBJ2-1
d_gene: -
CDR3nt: TGTGCCAGCATCCCTATTGGGAGGAATGAGCAGTTCTTC
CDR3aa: CASIPIGRNEQFF

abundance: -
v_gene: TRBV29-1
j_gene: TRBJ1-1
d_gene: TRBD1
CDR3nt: TGCAGCGTCGGACAGGGGAACACTGAAGCTTTCTTT
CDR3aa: CSVGQGNTEAFF

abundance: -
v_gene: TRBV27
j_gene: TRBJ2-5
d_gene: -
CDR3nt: TGTGCCAGCAGTTTAATGGTATCTGCGCCCCTGGAGACCCAGTACTTC
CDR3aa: CASSLMVSAPLETQYF

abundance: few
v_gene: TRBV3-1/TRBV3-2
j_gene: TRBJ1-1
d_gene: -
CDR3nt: TGTGCCAGCAGCCAAGGTGGGCTTGGTACTGAAGCTTTCTTT
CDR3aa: CASSQGGLGTEAFF

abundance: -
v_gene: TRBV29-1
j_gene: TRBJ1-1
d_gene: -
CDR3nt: TGCAGCGCTCTCCCCACTGAGAACACTGAAGCTTTCTTT
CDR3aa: CSALPTENTEAFF

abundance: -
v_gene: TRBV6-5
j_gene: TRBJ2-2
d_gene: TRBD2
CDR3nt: TGTGCCAGCAGTAGGACTAGTGAGGTCACCGGGGAGCTGTTTTTT
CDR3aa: CASSRTSEVTGELFF

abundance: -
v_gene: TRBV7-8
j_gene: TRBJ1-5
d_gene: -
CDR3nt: TGTGCCAGCAGCTTGGCAGGGGATAGCAATCAGCCCCAGCATTTT
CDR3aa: CASSLAGDSNQPQHF

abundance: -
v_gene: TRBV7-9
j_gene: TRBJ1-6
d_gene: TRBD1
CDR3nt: TGTGCCAGCAGCCCGCGGACAGGGGGGAATTCACCCCTCCACTTT
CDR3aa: CASSPRTGGNSPLHF